These 23 T cell receptor beta chains were sequenced from one sample in a study of CD8 T cells in ankylosing spondylitis. Their antigen targets remain unknown. Study conclusions and caveats: Apparently characteristic of ankylosing spondylitis blood was a TCR beta motif (about 8 highly homologous variants).

TCRdb processed the 5' RACE reads anew with MiXCR; each CDR3 protein has one entry. The sample has 500,000 to 550,000 distinct CDR3 sequences; 12% are singletons. Source material: blood, either unsorted or a sorted T cell fraction (not recorded which). The source of these receptors is a male donor with ankylosing spondylitis.

The J gene is TRBJ1-2, the V gene TRBV5-5; the D gene is possibly TRBD1 (6 bases). CDR1 SGHKS and CDR2 YYEKEE come from the germline V gene (reference sequence). The V end lost 0 bases, the J end lost 3 bases, and 15 bases lay between the germline ends. CDR3 size: 16 residues. For the CDR3, the DNA is TGTGCCAGCAGCTTGGGCCCACAGGGAACGGACTATGGCTACACCTTC. It yields the protein CASSLGPQGTDYGYTF.

This clonotype appeared a few times. This chain joins TRBV7-9 and TRBJ2-1; TRBD2 might be the D (5 bases). Germline V gene data show CDR1 as SEHNR and CDR2 as FQNEAQ (reference sequence). CDR3 length equals 14 residues. V lost 4 bases to trimming and J lost 5 bases, with 12 bases between them. In DNA, the CDR3 is TGTGCCAGCAGCTACGGACTTCTTCACAATGAGCAGTTCTTC. Residues: CASSYGLLHNEQFF.

This clonotype was seen only a few times. The J gene is TRBJ2-7, the V gene TRBV10-2; maybe TRBD2 (5 bases). Per germline, CDR1 WSHSY and CDR2 SAAADI. The CDR3 length is 14 residues. V lost 6 bases, J lost 3 bases, and 15 bases lay in between. The CDR3 sequence is CASREDLNFYEQYF. The CDR3 coding sequence is TGCGCCAGCAGGGAGGACTTGAACTTCTACGAGCAGTACTTC.

The chain carries TRBV30 and TRBJ2-5, with 7 bases aligning to TRBD2. This CDR3 has 13 amino acids. J gave up 7 bases and V 3 bases, and 8 bases lay outside the gene matches. Germline-derived CDR1 and CDR2 are GTSNPN and SVGIG (reference sequence). This CDR3 reads CAWSGGRLGTQYF. CDR3 in DNA: TGTGCCTGGAGCGGGGGGAGGTTGGGGACCCAGTACTTC.

This clonotype appeared a few times. DNA for the CDR3: TGCGCCAGCAGCTGGAACGGACAGTGGAATCAGCCCCAGCATTTT. Residues: CASSWNGQWNQPQHF. This sequence joins TRBV5-1 and TRBJ1-5; a weak D match, TRBD1 (6 bases). The V gene lost 3 bases and the J gene lost 4 bases, with 14 bases spanning the gap. The CDR3 has 15 amino acids. The V gene's germline CDR1 is SGHRS and CDR2 YFSETQ.

This chain joins TRBV15 and TRBJ2-3; D uncertain. The V end was cut by 3 bases, the J end by 4 bases, with 11 bases between. Germline assignment: CDR1 LNHNV and CDR2 YYDKDF (reference sequence). The CDR3 covers 14 residues. The CDR3, as DNA: TGTGCCACCAGCAGGCTCCGAGCCCCAGATACGCAGTATTTT. Its protein is CATSRLRAPDTQYF.

The chain is built from TRBV2 and TRBJ1-1; TRBD1 matches at 7 bases. V gave up 0 bases and J gave up 8 bases; unmatched junction bases: 3. Germline CDR1 is SNHLY and CDR2 is FYNNEI. This CDR3 is built from 13 residues. The CDR3 sequence is CASSEARQGEAFF. CDR3 sequence (DNA): TGTGCCAGCAGTGAAGCGCGACAGGGAGAAGCTTTCTTT.

This sequence joins TRBV20-1 and TRBJ2-5; 7 bases line up with TRBD2. This CDR3 has 16 amino acids. V gave up 3 bases and J gave up 4 bases; unmatched junction bases: 14. The germline V gene encodes CDR1 DFQATT and CDR2 SNEGSKA (reference sequence). CDR3 sequence reads: CSASGPGLRETETQYF. DNA for the CDR3: TGCAGTGCTAGTGGGCCCGGGTTGCGGGAGACAGAGACCCAGTACTTC.

The chain has TRBV2 and TRBJ2-1; 8 bases line up with TRBD1. The V gene end was trimmed by 7 bases and the J gene end by 5 bases; junction bases not matched to a gene: 10. Germline values: CDR1 SNHLY, CDR2 FYNNEI. The length of the CDR3 is 15 residues. CDR3 amino acids: CASTRGQDVNNEQFF. CDR3 nucleotide sequence: TGTGCCAGCACCCGGGGACAGGATGTAAACAATGAGCAGTTCTTC.

In this sample, this clonotype turned up a few times. The chain links TRBV20-1 to TRBJ2-5; possibly TRBD2 for D (6 bases). The CDR3 has 14 amino acids. The germline V gene has CDR1 DFQATT and CDR2 SNEGSKA (reference sequence). V lost 3 bases, J lost 2 bases, and 13 bases lay in between. CDR3 sequence (DNA): TGCAGTGCTAGGGCTATCCGGGAGCAAGAGACCCAGTACTTC. It encodes CSARAIREQETQYF.

The rearrangement joins TRBV5-1 to TRBJ2-1; D gene ambiguous. The ends were cut back, 7 bases at V and 8 bases at J, with 19 bases in the middle. This CDR3 comprises 14 residues. The germline V gene encodes CDR1 SGHRS and CDR2 YFSETQ. CDR3 amino acids: CASGYKAAGYEQFF. The CDR3 nucleotides read TGCGCCAGCGGATACAAGGCCGCTGGCTATGAGCAGTTCTTC.

This clonotype was seen ten or more times. The gene calls are TRBV7-2 and TRBJ2-2, with 7 bases aligning to TRBD1. CDR1 and CDR2 from the germline V gene are SGHTA and FQGNSA. The V gene end was trimmed by 3 bases and the J gene end by 0 bases; junction bases not matched to a gene: 1. The CDR3 is made up of 15 amino acids. CDR3 sequence reads: CASSLRGPNTGELFF. CDR3 nucleotide sequence: TGTGCCAGCAGCTTGAGGGGGCCGAACACCGGGGAGCTGTTTTTT. The complete variable domain, with remaining parts taken from reference TRBV7-2 and TRBJ2-2, reads GAGVSQSPSNKVTEKGKDVELRCDPISGHTALYWYRQSLGQGLEFLIYFQGNSAPDKSGLPSDRFSAERTGGSVSTLTIQRTQQEDSAVYLCASSLRGPNTGELFFGEGSRLTVL.

There are a few counts of this clonotype. V is TRBV4-2 and J is TRBJ2-1; 7 nucleotides match TRBD2. V dropped 4 bases and J dropped 6; count of bases not matched to a gene: 12. This CDR3 has 16 residues. The germline V gene encodes CDR1 LGHNA and CDR2 YNFKEQ. CDR3 loop: CASSPWERDWGNEQFF. As DNA, the CDR3 is TGTGCCAGCAGCCCCTGGGAGCGGGACTGGGGCAATGAGCAGTTCTTC.

This clonotype was counted between two and nine times. The chain joins TRBV4-2 to TRBJ2-1; TRBD2 matches at 8 bases. The CDR3 has 15 amino acids. J was trimmed by 4 bases and V by 1 base; bases with no gene match: 3. Germline lookup yields CDR1 LGHNA and CDR2 YNFKEQ. DNA of the CDR3: TGTGCCAGCAGCCAAGGGACTAGCCAGTACAATGAGCAGTTCTTC. As protein: CASSQGTSQYNEQFF.

CDR3 residues: CASSVGDRNTEAFF. The CDR3 DNA is TGTGCCAGCAGCGTAGGTGACAGGAACACTGAAGCTTTCTTT. The genes are TRBV9 and TRBJ1-1; a weak D match, TRBD1 (5 bases). In germline, CDR1 is SGDLS, CDR2 YYNGEE. V dropped 0 bases and J dropped 1 base, with 7 bases sitting between them. CDR3 length: 14 residues.

This clonotype came up a few times. The CDR3 DNA is TGCGCCAGCAGCCAATACGGACAAAAACTGTTTTTT. It specifies CASSQYGQKLFF. The chain carries TRBV4-1 and TRBJ1-4; D is ambiguous. Germline CDR1 reads MGHRA; CDR2 reads YSYEKL. There are 12 residues in the CDR3. V shed 2 bases and J shed 9 bases, with 7 bases lying between them.

This clonotype was seen a handful of times. The junction differs from germline at one of its ends, possibly a read error. The rearrangement uses TRBV18 and TRBJ2-1; 8 bases are a match to TRBD1. The CDR3 is 14 amino acids. CDR1 and CDR2 (germline): KGHSH, LQKENI. The CDR3 nucleotides read TGTGCCAGCTCACCCCTACAGGGGGACAATGGGCAGTTCTTC. Protein product: CASSPLQGDNGQFF.

The genes are TRBV16 and TRBJ1-6; D not resolved. V lost 5 bases and J 10 bases, leaving 18 bases between the germline ends. This CDR3 is 15 amino acids long. Germline-derived CDR1 and CDR2 are KGHSY and FQNENV. The CDR3 protein is CASSSAKGGNSPLHF. The CDR3 DNA follows: TGTGCCAGCAGCTCTGCGAAGGGTGGAAACTCACCCCTCCACTTT.

This chain connects TRBV9 to TRBJ2-1; TRBD1 matches 9 bases. V trimming: 1 base; J trimming: 0 bases; junction bases outside the gene matches: 2. The CDR3 runs 16 residues. Germline V gene lookup returns CDR1 SGDLS and CDR2 YYNGEE. The CDR3 reads CASSVTGGTSYNEQFF. As DNA, the CDR3 is TGTGCCAGCAGCGTAACAGGGGGCACCTCCTACAATGAGCAGTTCTTC.

The genes are TRBV15 and TRBJ1-5; the D is unclear. This CDR3 region has 15 residues. The ends were cut back, 1 base at V and 4 bases at J, with 11 bases in the middle. Germline-derived CDR1 and CDR2 are LNHNV and YYDKDF (reference sequence). CDR3 region: CATSRGSRENQPQHF. DNA for the CDR3: TGTGCCACCAGCAGAGGATCGAGGGAGAATCAGCCCCAGCATTTT.

This clonotype was recorded at least ten times. The V gene is TRBV24-1, the J gene TRBJ2-2; 7 nucleotides agree with TRBD2. Losses at the gene ends were 4 bases for V and 1 base for J; bases not matched to a gene: 2. CDR3 length: 15 amino acids. The germline gives CDR1 KGHDR, CDR2 SFDVKD. CDR3 sequence reads: CATSEPSGNTGELFF. In DNA, the CDR3 is TGTGCCACCAGTGAGCCTAGCGGGAACACCGGGGAGCTGTTTTTT.

This clonotype has just a few counts. The chain links TRBV20-1 to TRBJ2-2; 10 bases agree with TRBD2. V shed 0 bases, J shed 3 bases, and the junction held 7 bases outside the gene matches. CDR1 DFQATT and CDR2 SNEGSKA come from the germline V gene (reference sequence). CDR3 size: 17 residues. The CDR3: CSARDSLAGAYTGELFF. As DNA, the CDR3 is TGCAGTGCTAGAGACTCCCTAGCGGGAGCGTACACCGGGGAGCTGTTTTTT.

In its sample, this clonotype was seen many times. This chain links TRBV10-3 with TRBJ1-2; the match to TRBD1 covers 7 bases. J was trimmed by 5 bases and V by 0 bases; bases with no gene match: 6. Germline-derived CDR1 and CDR2 are ENHRY and SYGVKD. The CDR3 has 15 amino acids. CDR3 residues: CAISESASGGYGYTF. The CDR3 DNA reads TGTGCCATCAGTGAGTCGGCGTCAGGGGGGTATGGCTACACCTTC.